There are many counts of the clone carrying this T cell receptor (beta chain). Amplification from RNA transcripts yielded the TCR beta CDR3 regions. HTBI primers primed a first-round RT-PCR, and a second-round multiplex PCR followed. Using its own MiXCR run on the multiplex PCR reads, TCRdb lists one record per CDR3 protein. Among roughly 400,000 distinct CDR3 sequences listed, approximately 15% were seen once. This CDR3 is 14 amino acids long. V was pared by 6 bases and J by 4 bases, with 18 bases between. Germline V gene lookup returns CDR1 DFQATT and CDR2 SNEGSKA (reference sequence). These data are taken from a study of Graves' ophthalmopathy and Graves' hyperthyroidism.

The source is a woman between 18 and 29 years old with stable Graves' hyperthyroidism. Material for sequencing was peripheral blood. This chain connects TRBV20-1 to TRBJ1-2; D perhaps matches TRBD1 (5 bases). The CDR3: CSAPLGRTSYGYTF. Here the CDR3 DNA reads TGCAGTGCACCTTTAGGCAGGACAAGCTATGGCTACACCTTC.